A single T cell receptor (beta chain) is shown here with its context. V gave up 5 bases and J gave up 4 bases, with 10 bases separating them. CDR1 is LNHDA and CDR2 is SQIVND in the germline V gene (reference sequence). The CDR3 totals 13 residues. This entry is derived from a study of blood T cell repertoires in COVID-19. Across the study: Samples came from the United States, Italy and Spain, spanning acute and convalescent COVID-19. The cDNA or gDNA used as material had been derived from T cells, B-cell-depleted T cells, or PBMCs.

Original data processing: The authors estimated nucleated cell counts from reference gene primer amplification. Generated by immunoSEQ multiplex PCR, the TCRdb table keeps only in-frame clones and is missing some. The V and J calls and clone size are taken from that table; D and trimming were inferred from the DNA. This table holds over 200,000 clones, around 90% found once. The source of this sequence is a human donor in a cohort sampled during active COVID-19. The chain carries TRBV19 and TRBJ2-3; no clear D gene. Sequencing input: peripheral blood. The CDR3 nucleotides are TGTGCCAGTAGTTCCATTTTTTCAGATACGCAGTATTTT. Its translation: CASSSIFSDTQYF.